This record covers a single T cell receptor (beta chain). The record originates from a study of shared clonotypes between healthy human individuals. The investigators split CD4+ cells into a CD45RA+ naive subset and a CD45RA-negative memory subset. There are 16 residues in the CDR3. Trimming removed 0 bases from V and 3 bases from J; junction bases left unmatched: 8. The germline V gene encodes CDR1 MNHEY and CDR2 SVGAGI. The protocol was immunoSEQ multiplex PCR, while the TCRdb copy is restricted to in-frame clones and leaves out a portion. The sample holds a few million clones, 90% to 95% seen once.

What was sequenced was naive CD4+ T cells from PBMCs. Subset reported: CD45RA+ positively selected. The receptor comes from a man aged 18 to 29 in good health. Some clones in this sample may be carry-over from other donors' samples. V and J are TRBV6-5 and TRBJ2-7; 7 bases are a match to TRBD2. DNA of the CDR3: TGTGCCAGCAGTTACTCTGCGGCTAGCGGCCTCTACGAGCAGTACTTC. Translation: CASSYSAASGLYEQYF.